One sample yielded the 25 T cell receptor beta chains listed below, sequenced in a study of blood T cell repertoires in COVID-19. Method: immunoSEQ multiplex PCR; TCRdb's copy keeps in-frame clones and lacks some. This sample yields about 310,000 clones, of which 90% are seen a single time; more than 0.85% belongs to the top ten. Material for sequencing was peripheral blood. The receptors shown here come from a woman aged 40-49 years with COVID-19, enrolled during active disease.

There are a few counts of this clone. The chain combines TRBV19 with TRBJ1-5; D possibly corresponds to TRBD1 (5 bases). Trimming removed 7 bases at V and 0 bases at J, with 13 bases between. Germline CDR1 and CDR2: LNHDA and SQIVND (reference sequence). The CDR3 consists of 15 residues. The CDR3 DNA reads TGTGCCAGTACATACAGGCGAGATAGCAATCAGCCCCAGCATTTT. Translating gives CASTYRRDSNQPQHF.

The chain is built from TRBV7-2 and TRBJ1-5; D ambiguous. The CDR3 consists of 14 residues. Per the germline V gene, CDR1 is SGHTA and CDR2 is FQGNSA. The ends were cut back, 0 bases at V and 0 bases at J, with 3 bases in the middle. This chain's CDR3 is CASSLASSNQPQHF. CDR3 nucleotides: TGTGCCAGCAGCTTAGCGAGTAGCAATCAGCCCCAGCATTTT.

V is TRBV7-2 and J is TRBJ1-5; D gene unclear. The CDR3 has 14 amino acids. Germline V gene sequence: CDR1 SGHTA, CDR2 FQGNSA. With 2 bases removed from V and 3 bases from J, the gap between germline ends came to 8 bases. The CDR3: CASSLTGDNQPQHF. The CDR3, as DNA: TGTGCCAGCAGCTTAACCGGGGACAATCAGCCCCAGCATTTT.

This clone showed up just once. The chain uses TRBV5-6 and TRBJ1-2; D is ambiguous. CDR1 is SGHDT, CDR2 YYEEEE, per germline. Trimming pared 0 bases from V and 7 bases from J, leaving 7 bases between. There are 12 residues in the CDR3. CDR3 nucleotides: TGTGCCAGCAGCTTGGGAGGCGGTGGCTACACCTTC. It codes for CASSLGGGGYTF.

This rearrangement joins TRBV6-2 or TRBV6-3 to TRBJ2-1; TRBD2 is a possible D gene (7 bases). Trimming shortened V by 5 bases and J by 11 bases, and 13 bases separated the two germline ends. The CDR3 covers 12 residues. The germline V gene encodes CDR1 MNHEY and CDR2 SVGEGT. The CDR3 protein is CASSPAGAQQFF. CDR3 in DNA: TGTGCCAGCAGTCCGGCGGGGGCGCAGCAGTTCTTC.

The gene calls are TRBV9 and TRBJ1-4; no definite D call. The CDR3 is made up of 15 amino acids. V was trimmed by 0 bases and J by 0 bases, leaving 6 bases between them. The germline gives CDR1 SGDLS, CDR2 YYNGEE. The CDR3 reads CASSVGQATNEKLFF. The CDR3, as DNA: TGTGCCAGCAGCGTAGGACAAGCAACTAATGAAAAACTGTTTTTT.

CDR3 sequence (DNA): TGTGCCAGCAGCTTAATAGGCGGGGATTCACCCCTCCACTTT. Protein sequence: CASSLIGGDSPLHF. The chain links TRBV7-3 to TRBJ1-6, with D uncertain. Trimming removed 1 base at V and 8 bases at J, with 9 bases between. Germline CDR1 reads SGHTA; CDR2 reads FQGTGA. This CDR3 comprises 14 residues.

The chain recombines TRBV29-1 with TRBJ2-3; TRBD2 matches 8 bases. CDR1 and CDR2 (germline): SQVTM, ANQGSEA. Losses at the gene ends were 4 bases for V and 4 bases for J; bases not matched to a gene: 7. The CDR3 runs 14 residues. This CDR3 reads CSVVLREGPDTQYF. The CDR3 DNA follows: TGCAGCGTTGTCTTACGGGAGGGTCCAGATACGCAGTATTTT.

The CDR3 bases are TGTGCCAGCAGTTCCGTCGTAAACACTGAAGCTTTCTTT. Translating it yields CASSSVVNTEAFF. This chain uses TRBV6-2 or TRBV6-3 with TRBJ1-1; the D is unclear. Germline V CDR1 and CDR2: MNHEY, SVGEGT. V gave up 4 bases and J gave up 2 bases, with 8 bases separating them. There are 13 residues in the CDR3.

The chain combines TRBV27 with TRBJ2-1; TRBD1 matches at 7 bases. The CDR3 consists of 15 residues. V shed 7 bases, J shed 3 bases, and the junction held 9 bases outside the gene matches. Germline V gene lookup returns CDR1 MNHEY and CDR2 SMNVEV (reference sequence). CDR3 DNA: TGTGCCAGCACCAGTAGGGACAGAAGCTACAATGAGCAGTTCTTC. Residues: CASTSRDRSYNEQFF.

The rearrangement uses TRBV28 and TRBJ1-5; 7 bases are a match to TRBD1. Germline V CDR1 and CDR2: MDHEN, SYDVKM. The CDR3 covers 16 residues. V lost 6 bases, J lost 4 bases, and 12 bases stayed unmatched. CDR3 in amino acids: CASRPRGFIGNQPQHF. The CDR3 nucleotides read TGTGCCAGCAGGCCCAGGGGGTTCATTGGTAATCAGCCCCAGCATTTT.

The rearrangement links TRBV28 to TRBJ2-7; 11 nucleotides line up with TRBD2. From germline, CDR1 is MDHEN and CDR2 SYDVKM. The CDR3 has 15 amino acids. J gave up 4 bases and V 3 bases, and 5 bases lay outside the gene matches. In DNA form, the CDR3 reads TGTGCCAGCAGTTTTCCCGGGACTAGCGGATACGAGCAGTACTTC. Its translation: CASSFPGTSGYEQYF.

This chain joins TRBV6-5 and TRBJ2-1; 7 nucleotides align to TRBD2. The CDR3 extends over 14 amino acids. V lost 10 bases, J lost 2 bases, and 8 bases stayed unmatched. The germline CDR1 and CDR2 sequences are MNHEY and SVGAGI. The CDR3 DNA is TGTGCCACCACCGTGGGGGGGGCCTACAATGAGCAGTTCTTC. Protein product: CATTVGGAYNEQFF.

The gene calls are TRBV7-2 and TRBJ2-7, with a possible D match to TRBD2 (5 bases). V gave up 2 bases and J gave up 0 bases, with 8 bases separating them. This CDR3 spans 14 amino acids. Germline V CDR1 and CDR2: SGHTA, FQGNSA. CDR3 sequence (DNA): TGTGCCAGCAGCTTATCTAGCCTCTCCTACGAGCAGTACTTC. It yields the protein CASSLSSLSYEQYF.

This rearrangement joins TRBV29-1 to TRBJ1-2; D is uncertain. Germline V gene lookup returns CDR1 SQVTM and CDR2 ANQGSEA. V lost 3 bases and J lost 7, with 6 bases in between. The CDR3 is 10 residues long. The CDR3 coding sequence is TGCAGCGTTGAGGCCTCTGGCTACACCTTC. Protein: CSVEASGYTF.

This clone was detected only once. V is TRBV28 and J is TRBJ2-3; 7 bases line up with TRBD2. This CDR3 contains 16 residues. CDR1 and CDR2 from the germline V gene are MDHEN and SYDVKM. V lost 1 base to trimming and J lost 2 bases; unmatched junction nucleotides: 6. CDR3 amino acids: CASSLYPGTITDTQYF. Written as DNA, the CDR3 is TGTGCCAGCAGTTTATACCCCGGGACTATCACAGATACGCAGTATTTT. Full variable domain (remainder filled in from reference TRBV28 and TRBJ2-3): DVKVTQSSRYLVKRTGEKVFLECVQDMDHENMFWYRQDPGLGLRLIYFSYDVKMKEKGDIPEGYSVSREKKERFSLILESASTNQTSMYLCASSLYPGTITDTQYFGPGTRLTVL.

The chain uses TRBV3-1 (or the pseudogene TRBV3-2) and TRBJ2-7; 9 bases agree with TRBD2. There are 17 residues in the CDR3. The germline V gene encodes CDR1 LGHDT and CDR2 YNNKEL (reference sequence). V was clipped by 1 base and J by 1 base; unmatched bases: 8. The CDR3 protein is CASSQGYSGGPSYEQYF. The CDR3, as DNA: TGTGCCAGCAGCCAAGGTTATAGCGGGGGCCCATCCTACGAGCAGTACTTC.

This sequence joins TRBV3-1 (or the pseudogene TRBV3-2) and TRBJ2-1, with D unresolved. The CDR3 is made up of 12 amino acids. Trimming removed 3 bases from V and 5 bases from J, with 5 bases in between. Germline V lookup: CDR1 LGHDT, CDR2 YNNKEL (reference sequence). DNA for the CDR3: TGTGCCAGCAGCCATCCCGACAATGAGCAGTTCTTC. It translates to CASSHPDNEQFF.

The genes are TRBV10-3 and TRBJ1-2, with 7 bases lining up with TRBD1. V trimming: 3 bases; J trimming: 4 bases; junction bases outside the gene matches: 11. This CDR3 is built from 16 residues. Germline loops: CDR1 ENHRY, CDR2 SYGVKD. CDR3 residues: CAISEDGGRGIYGYTF. The CDR3 nucleotides are TGTGCCATCAGTGAAGATGGGGGCAGGGGGATCTATGGCTACACCTTC.

This chain joins TRBV10-3 and TRBJ1-3, with 8 bases fitting TRBD1. V gave up 0 bases and J gave up 0 bases; unmatched junction bases: 4. Germline V CDR1 and CDR2: ENHRY, SYGVKD. The CDR3 covers 17 residues. CDR3 in amino acids: CAISESRGRPSGNTIYF. In DNA, the CDR3 is TGTGCCATCAGTGAGTCCAGGGGGCGACCCTCTGGAAACACCATATATTTT.

V and J are TRBV19 and TRBJ1-3, with TRBD1 identical over 7 bases. Losses at the gene ends were 5 bases for V and 0 bases for J; bases not matched to a gene: 10. The V gene's germline CDR1 is LNHDA and CDR2 SQIVND (reference sequence). The CDR3 length is 17 residues. The CDR3 region is CASSLSRQGHSGNTIYF. In DNA, the CDR3 is TGTGCCAGTAGTCTCTCTCGACAGGGACACTCTGGAAACACCATATATTTT.

The chain has TRBV6-6 and TRBJ2-7; D perhaps matches TRBD2 (5 bases). CDR1 and CDR2 from the germline V gene are MNHNY and SVGAGI (reference sequence). V gave up 0 bases and J gave up 0 bases, with 12 bases separating them. The CDR3 is made up of 16 amino acids. CDR3 loop: CASSYSSGGSSYEQYF. For the CDR3, the DNA is TGTGCCAGCAGTTACTCGTCAGGAGGAAGCTCCTACGAGCAGTACTTC.

The rearrangement joins TRBV11-2 to TRBJ1-2; the D is unclear. Deletions cut 1 base from V and 5 bases from J, with 8 bases between. The CDR3 contains 13 residues. Germline V gives CDR1 SGHAT, CDR2 FQNNGV. CDR3 nucleotide sequence: TGTGCCAGCAGCTTAGGAGGTCGGTATGGCTACACCTTC. Translation: CASSLGGRYGYTF.

This clone has only one observation. The chain recombines TRBV6-2 or TRBV6-3 with TRBJ2-7, with 7 bases fitting TRBD2. V lost 0 bases and J lost 2; bases outside the gene matches: 10. The germline V gene encodes CDR1 MNHEY and CDR2 SVGEGT. The CDR3 is 17 amino acids. CDR3 loop: CASSYSLGLADTYEQYF. In nucleotides, the CDR3 is TGTGCCAGCAGTTACTCGTTAGGGCTAGCGGACACCTACGAGCAGTACTTC.

V gene TRBV5-1 combines with J gene TRBJ1-1, with D perhaps TRBD1 (5 bases). V lost 0 bases and J 4 bases, leaving 10 bases between the germline ends. Looked up from germline, CDR1 is SGHRS and CDR2 is YFSETQ. The CDR3 has 14 residues. CDR3 residues: CASSLASGRTEAFF. CDR3 in DNA: TGCGCCAGCAGCTTGGCCTCAGGGCGCACTGAAGCTTTCTTT.